These T cell receptor beta chains were read from a single sample in a study of blood T cell repertoires in COVID-19. Some clones are missing from TCRdb's copy, which holds only in-frame ones; the method was immunoSEQ multiplex PCR. Among 80,000 to 100,000 clones, approximately 90% were seen once, and the ten largest hold about 1.7%. Sequencing was performed on peripheral blood. Receptors were obtained from a man aged 55 to 70 with acute or convalescent COVID-19. Both conserved end residues are part of each CDR3. D genes are given only for firm matches. Clone size is stated in some rows and not others, as once, few, many or a class when expanded.

d_call	j_call	clone_size	v_call	cdr3_aa	cdr3_nt
TRBD1	TRBJ2-7	.	TRBV6-2/TRBV6-3	CASSYSWDRGDEQYF	TGTGCCAGCAGTTACTCCTGGGACAGGGGGGACGAGCAGTACTTC
TRBD1	TRBJ2-7	.	TRBV11-2	CASAGQGHSYEQYF	TGTGCCAGCGCGGGACAGGGGCACTCCTACGAGCAGTACTTC
.	TRBJ1-4	.	TRBV27	CASSPRQNEKLFF	TGTGCCAGCAGTCCCAGACAGAATGAAAAACTGTTTTTT
TRBD1	TRBJ1-2	.	TRBV4-1	CASSQEGQGLNYGYTF	TGCGCCAGCAGCCAAGAAGGACAGGGCTTGAACTATGGCTACACCTTC
.	TRBJ2-3	.	TRBV9	CASSPGTSTDTQYF	TGTGCCAGCAGCCCGGGGACATCCACAGATACGCAGTATTTT
TRBD1	TRBJ2-6	.	TRBV9	CASSSRDSYISGANVLTF	TGTGCCAGCAGTTCCCGGGACAGCTACATCTCTGGGGCCAACGTCCTGACTTTC
.	TRBJ1-2	.	TRBV3-1/TRBV3-2	CASSPVGGAAYGYTF	TGTGCCAGCAGCCCGGTGGGGGGGGCCGCCTATGGCTACACCTTC
TRBD1	TRBJ1-6	.	TRBV5-1	CASRPTGGQYNSPLHF	TGCGCCAGCAGACCGACAGGGGGCCAATATAATTCACCCCTCCACTTT
.	TRBJ2-2	.	TRBV28	CASNVQGPGELFF	TGTGCCAGCAACGTACAGGGCCCCGGGGAGCTGTTTTTT
TRBD1	TRBJ1-3	.	TRBV9	CASSVAGQGVGNTIYF	TGTGCCAGCAGCGTAGCGGGACAGGGGGTTGGAAACACCATATATTTT
TRBD1	TRBJ2-6	.	TRBV2	CATARTGWGGGANVLTF	TGTGCCACCGCCCGGACAGGGTGGGGTGGTGGGGCCAACGTCCTGACTTTC
TRBD1	TRBJ1-1	.	TRBV11-2	CASSREGQGTEAFF	TGTGCCAGCAGCAGGGAAGGACAGGGAACTGAAGCTTTCTTT
.	TRBJ1-2	.	TRBV5-6	CASTPRGRARYGYTF	TGTGCCAGCACCCCCCGCGGCAGGGCACGCTATGGCTACACCTTC
TRBD1	TRBJ1-2	.	TRBV19	CASSLGQGALGGYTF	TGTGCCAGTAGTCTGGGACAGGGGGCTCTGGGGGGCTACACCTTC
.	TRBJ1-6	.	TRBV5-4	CASSFQRVSYNSPLHF	TGTGCCAGCAGCTTCCAGAGGGTCTCCTATAATTCACCCCTCCACTTT
.	TRBJ1-5	.	TRBV6-2/TRBV6-3	CASSNDRYNQPQHF	TGTGCCAGCAGTAACGACAGGTACAATCAGCCCCAGCATTTT
.	TRBJ1-1	.	TRBV7-2	CASGLGTEAFF	TGTGCCAGCGGACTTGGGACAGAAGCTTTCTTT
TRBD1	TRBJ1-1	.	TRBV7-8	CASSPTQGAAFF	TGTGCCAGCAGCCCAACGCAGGGGGCAGCTTTCTTT
.	TRBJ1-2	.	TRBV20-1	CSASIDYGYTF	TGCAGTGCTAGTATCGACTATGGCTACACCTTC
TRBD1	TRBJ1-1	.	TRBV5-6	CASSLRGAEAFF	TGTGCCAGCAGCCTCAGGGGGGCTGAAGCTTTCTTT
TRBD1	TRBJ1-5	once	TRBV7-2	CASSLYRGDQPQHF	TGTGCCAGCAGCTTATACAGGGGTGATCAGCCCCAGCATTTT
TRBD1	TRBJ1-2	.	TRBV7-9	CASSPGAWTGRYTF	TGTGCCAGCAGCCCAGGGGCGTGGACAGGCCGCTACACCTTC
.	TRBJ1-2	.	TRBV5-1	CASSLGTESNYGYTF	TGCGCCAGCAGCTTGGGGACAGAGAGTAACTATGGCTACACCTTC
.	TRBJ1-1	.	TRBV19	CASSSNTGLAEAFF	TGTGCCAGTAGTTCGAATACAGGGTTGGCTGAAGCTTTCTTT
.	TRBJ1-2	.	TRBV7-2	CASHRQVDYGYTF	TGTGCCAGTCACAGACAGGTAGACTATGGCTACACCTTC
.	TRBJ1-5	.	TRBV6-6	CASSRPPGDSNQPQHF	TGTGCCAGCAGCCGACCTCCGGGGGATAGCAATCAGCCCCAGCATTTT
.	TRBJ1-1	.	TRBV2	CASSTLRTGTEAFF	TGTGCCAGCAGTACCCTTCGGACGGGGACTGAAGCTTTCTTT
.	TRBJ1-5	.	TRBV5-1	CASSLRAGGNQPQHF	TGCGCCAGCAGCTTGAGAGCAGGCGGCAATCAGCCCCAGCATTTT
.	TRBJ1-4	.	TRBV11-2	CASSSQGLSGKLFF	TGTGCCAGCAGCTCGCAGGGACTGTCGGGAAAACTGTTTTTT
TRBD1	TRBJ2-6	.	TRBV3-1/TRBV3-2	CASSLSTGAPGANVLTF	TGTGCCAGCAGCCTATCTACAGGGGCTCCTGGGGCCAACGTCCTGACTTTC
.	TRBJ2-3	.	TRBV5-1	CASNWQALTDTQYF	TGCGCCAGCAATTGGCAGGCGCTCACAGATACGCAGTATTTT
TRBD1	TRBJ1-6	.	TRBV11-1	CASSLLRDRASPLHF	TGTGCCAGCAGCTTATTACGGGACAGGGCTTCACCCCTCCACTTT
TRBD2	TRBJ2-1	.	TRBV5-1	CASSSQAGLETSRMQFF	TGCGCCAGCAGCTCCCAAGCGGGACTAGAGACCTCACGGATGCAGTTCTTC
.	TRBJ1-5	.	TRBV15	CATRTGSGNQPQHF	TGTGCCACCAGGACAGGCTCGGGCAATCAGCCCCAGCATTTT
.	TRBJ1-1	.	TRBV18	CASSLRQGAGNTEAFF	TGTGCCAGCTCACTTAGACAAGGGGCTGGGAACACTGAAGCTTTCTTT
.	TRBJ1-2	.	TRBV28	CASRPGGYGYTF	TGTGCCAGCAGACCGGGGGGTTATGGCTACACCTTC
TRBD2	TRBJ2-3	.	TRBV3-1/TRBV3-2	CASSHLSGGTDTQYF	TGTGCCAGCAGCCATCTCAGCGGGGGCACAGATACGCAGTATTTT
.	TRBJ2-6	once	TRBV5-4	CASSFRESSGANVLTF	TGTGCCAGCAGCTTTCGGGAGAGCTCTGGGGCCAACGTCCTGACTTTC
.	TRBJ1-3	.	TRBV5-6	CASRLTGSGNTIYF	TGTGCCAGCAGGTTAACGGGGTCTGGAAACACCATATATTTT
.	TRBJ1-2	.	TRBV11-2	CASSKQGTYGYTF	TGTGCCAGCAGCAAACAGGGTACCTATGGCTACACCTTC
TRBD1	TRBJ2-3	.	TRBV12-3/TRBV12-4	CASTIRGSDTQYF	TGTGCCAGCACCATCAGGGGGTCAGATACGCAGTATTTT
TRBD1	TRBJ1-2	.	TRBV6-5	CASTNVDRGQGGYTF	TGTGCCAGCACCAACGTAGACAGGGGTCAAGGTGGCTACACCTTC
TRBD1	TRBJ1-1	.	TRBV13	CASILQGADLRAFF	TGTGCCAGCATCCTACAGGGGGCGGATTTGCGAGCTTTCTTT
TRBD1	TRBJ1-1	.	TRBV5-1	CASSSLRTGVKYAEAFF	TGCGCCAGCAGCTCCTTGAGGACAGGGGTTAAGTACGCTGAAGCTTTCTTT
TRBD1	TRBJ1-2	.	TRBV27	CASSLRDRESGYTF	TGTGCCAGCAGCCTCCGGGACAGGGAAAGCGGCTACACCTTC
.	TRBJ1-2	.	TRBV5-8	CASSLEGVYGYTF	TGTGCCAGCAGCTTGGAAGGGGTCTATGGCTACACCTTC
.	TRBJ1-5	.	TRBV6-5	CASSYTGDLNQPQHF	TGTGCCAGCAGTTACACAGGAGACCTGAATCAGCCCCAGCATTTT
TRBD1	TRBJ1-6	.	TRBV6-1	CASSDDRGSPLHF	TGTGCCAGCAGTGACGACAGGGGGTCACCCCTCCACTTT
TRBD1	TRBJ1-2	.	TRBV3-1/TRBV3-2	CASSPGTEPFYTF	TGTGCCAGCAGCCCCGGGACAGAGCCATTCTACACCTTC
.	TRBJ2-3	.	TRBV27	CASSLQGWGADTQYF	TGTGCCAGCAGTTTACAGGGGTGGGGTGCAGATACGCAGTATTTT
.	TRBJ1-1	.	TRBV27	CASSSPHLNTEAFF	TGTGCCAGCAGTTCCCCCCATCTGAACACTGAAGCTTTCTTT
.	TRBJ1-2	.	TRBV5-1	CASSLAPGSSQGFYGYTF	TGCGCCAGCAGCTTGGCCCCGGGGTCCTCGCAGGGGTTTTATGGCTACACCTTC
.	TRBJ1-2	.	TRBV2	CASSRRTEGYTF	TGTGCCAGCAGTAGACGGACAGAAGGCTACACCTTC
.	TRBJ1-1	.	TRBV12-3/TRBV12-4	CASKRQQNTEAFF	TGTGCCAGCAAAAGACAGCAGAACACTGAAGCTTTCTTT
.	TRBJ2-3	.	TRBV6-5	CASSSSRDTQYF	TGTGCCAGCAGTTCCTCACGGGATACGCAGTATTTT
TRBD1	TRBJ2-1	once	TRBV14	CASSQNPTGEAYNEQFF	TGTGCCAGCAGCCAAAACCCGACAGGGGAAGCCTACAATGAGCAGTTCTTC
TRBD1	TRBJ1-5	.	TRBV6-5	CASRPDRGSDQPQHF	TGTGCCAGCCGACCTGACAGGGGGAGCGATCAGCCCCAGCATTTT
TRBD1	TRBJ1-5	.	TRBV4-2	CASSAEGAFDQPQHF	TGTGCCAGCAGCGCGGAGGGGGCGTTCGATCAGCCCCAGCATTTT
TRBD2	TRBJ2-3	.	TRBV5-1	CASSDPSGGGGDTQYF	TGCGCCAGCAGCGACCCTAGCGGGGGGGGCGGAGATACGCAGTATTTT